This TCR beta chain originates from a study of T cell repertoires in cytomegalovirus infection (dated by TCRdb to between 2019 and 2020). At the level of the whole study: Peptide stimulations targeted recently identified HLA-C-restricted CMV epitopes, whose presentation resists viral immunomodulation, together with well-studied HLA-B-restricted epitopes. Donor HLA type was relevant to the analysis, as public TCR beta signatures indicated carriage of CMV infection together with the matching HLA type.

Sequencing relied on an Illumina HiSeq 1500. TCRdb handled the public reads itself, with Q25 trimming in fastp and clone calling in MiXCR, and kept productive beta chains. Rows are unified per CDR3 protein, each entry keeping the most common DNA and genes. Across this sample there are under 450,000 distinct CDR3 sequences, with around a third seen only once. The biggest ten clones account for about 13% of the sample. On this clonotype: Its antigen is still unknown. No much larger clonotype is one base removed from it; base qualities were not supplied.

The paper as a whole reports these results and caveats: The ex vivo response was dominated by HLA-C-restricted CMV-specific TCR beta clonotypes, which also provided the single most frequent clonotype in two of eight donors. In both this cohort and an independent approximately 370-donor cohort, the cumulative frequency of public TCR beta family members distinguished carriers of CMV infection plus the relevant HLA type.

Reading the label with the study, this specimen's treatment or condition is: in vitro stimulation with specific CMV peptide epitopes to enrich CMV-specific T cells. Specimen: cultured PBMCs, collected from culture after CMV antigen stimulation. This receptor was identified in a human donor in good health (CMV status not recorded). Some clones in this sample may be carry-over from other donors' samples.

The CDR3 sequence is CSARVFLGSGRDYEQFF. The base sequence is TGCAGTGCTAGAGTCTTTCTAGGCAGCGGGAGGGACTATGAGCAGTTCTTC. Here the chain combines TRBV20-1 and TRBJ2-1, with 10 bases matching TRBD2. CDR1 and CDR2, per the germline V gene (reference sequence), are DFQATT and SNEGSKA. The CDR3 contains 17 residues, cysteine and phenylalanine counted. Only the CDR3 portion is preserved as DNA: 51 bases, with reading frame beginning at the first base. V is trimmed back by 1 base and J by 8 bases, and the junction contains 14 bases that no gene match accounts for.